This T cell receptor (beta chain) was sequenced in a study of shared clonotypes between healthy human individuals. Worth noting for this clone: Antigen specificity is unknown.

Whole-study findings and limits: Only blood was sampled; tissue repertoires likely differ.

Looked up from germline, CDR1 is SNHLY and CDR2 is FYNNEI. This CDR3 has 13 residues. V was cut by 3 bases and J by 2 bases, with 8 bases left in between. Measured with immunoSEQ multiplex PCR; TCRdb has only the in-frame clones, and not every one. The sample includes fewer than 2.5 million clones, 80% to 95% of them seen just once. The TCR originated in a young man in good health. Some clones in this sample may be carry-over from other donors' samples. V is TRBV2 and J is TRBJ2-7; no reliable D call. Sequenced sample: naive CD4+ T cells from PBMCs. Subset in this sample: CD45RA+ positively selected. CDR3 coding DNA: TGTGCCAGCAGTGATAGGGTTCCCTACGAGCAGTACTTC. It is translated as CASSDRVPYEQYF.